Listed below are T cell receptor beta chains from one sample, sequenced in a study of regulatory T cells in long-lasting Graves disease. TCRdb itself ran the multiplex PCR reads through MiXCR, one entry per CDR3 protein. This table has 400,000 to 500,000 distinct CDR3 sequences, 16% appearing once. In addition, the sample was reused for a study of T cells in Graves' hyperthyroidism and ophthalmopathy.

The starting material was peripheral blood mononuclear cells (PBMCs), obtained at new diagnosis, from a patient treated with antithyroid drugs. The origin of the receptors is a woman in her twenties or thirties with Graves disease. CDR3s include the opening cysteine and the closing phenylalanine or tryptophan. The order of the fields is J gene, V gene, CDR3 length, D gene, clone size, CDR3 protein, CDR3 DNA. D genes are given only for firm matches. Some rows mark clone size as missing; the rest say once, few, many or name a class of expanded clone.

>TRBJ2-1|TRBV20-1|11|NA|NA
CSAPHYNEQFF
TGCAGTGCCCCCCACTACAATGAGCAGTTCTTC
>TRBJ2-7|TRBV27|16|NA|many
CASSLRISGAGYEQYF
TGTGCCAGCAGTTTAAGGATATCGGGGGCAGGCTACGAGCAGTACTTC
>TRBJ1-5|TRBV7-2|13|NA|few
CASSLALSQPQHF
TGTGCCAGCAGCTTAGCGCTTAGTCAGCCCCAGCATTTT
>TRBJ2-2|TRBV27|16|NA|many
CASSTTSTKNTGELFF
TGTGCCAGCAGTACAACCTCCACGAAGAACACCGGGGAGCTGTTTTTT
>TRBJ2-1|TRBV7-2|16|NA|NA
CASSSGGGQAPFKQFF
TGTGCCAGCAGCTCCGGGGGGGGACAGGCCCCTTTTAAGCAGTTCTTC
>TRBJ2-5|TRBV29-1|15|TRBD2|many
CSVEEQLAGKETQYF
TGCAGCGTTGAAGAGCAACTAGCGGGAAAAGAGACCCAGTACTTC
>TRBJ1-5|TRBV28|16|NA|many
CASSFLYSLLDQPQHF
TGTGCCAGCAGTTTTCTATATTCCCTTCTTGATCAGCCCCAGCATTTT
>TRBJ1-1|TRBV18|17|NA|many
CASSPRGGPSRNTEAFF
TGTGCCAGCTCACCAAGGGGGGGGCCCTCTAGGAACACTGAAGCTTTCTTT
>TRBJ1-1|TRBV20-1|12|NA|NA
CSASFGVSEAFF
TGCAGTGCTAGTTTCGGGGTATCTGAAGCTTTCTTT
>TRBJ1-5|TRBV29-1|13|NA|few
CSVVTDSNQPQHF
TGCAGCGTTGTTACAGATAGCAATCAGCCCCAGCATTTT
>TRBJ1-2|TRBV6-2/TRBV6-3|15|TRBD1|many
CASSGAGTGSHGYTF
TGTGCCAGCAGTGGGGCCGGGACAGGGTCTCATGGCTACACCTTC
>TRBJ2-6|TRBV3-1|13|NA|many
CASSQGGANVLTF
TGTGCCAGCAGCCAAGGTGGGGCCAACGTCCTGACTTTC
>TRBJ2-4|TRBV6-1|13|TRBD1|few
CASRRQGGGIQYF
TGTGCCAGCAGACGACAGGGGGGGGGCATTCAGTACTTC
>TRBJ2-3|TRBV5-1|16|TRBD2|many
CASSGGRVASTDTQYF
TGCGCCAGCAGCGGCGGGAGGGTAGCTAGCACAGATACGCAGTATTTT
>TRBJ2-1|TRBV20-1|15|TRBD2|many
CSAARLAGDYNEQFF
TGCAGTGCTGCACGACTAGCGGGGGATTACAATGAGCAGTTCTTC
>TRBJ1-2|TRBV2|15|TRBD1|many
CASSEQTGPNYGYTF
TGTGCCAGCAGTGAGCAGACAGGGCCCAACTATGGCTACACCTTC
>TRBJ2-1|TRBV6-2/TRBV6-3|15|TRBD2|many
CASSEDGAGVAEQFF
TGTGCCAGCAGTGAAGATGGAGCGGGAGTTGCTGAGCAGTTCTTC
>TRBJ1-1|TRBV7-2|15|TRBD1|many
CASSRPGQGHLEAFF
TGTGCCAGCAGCCGTCCGGGACAGGGACACCTTGAAGCTTTCTTT
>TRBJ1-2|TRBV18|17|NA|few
CASSTRPLSSSNYGYTF
TGTGCCAGCTCAACCCGGCCCCTGAGCAGTTCTAACTATGGCTACACCTTC
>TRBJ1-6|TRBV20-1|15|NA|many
CSARVRTLYNSPLHF
TGCAGTGCTAGAGTGAGGACCTTATATAATTCACCCCTCCACTTT
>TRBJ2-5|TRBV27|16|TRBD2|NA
CASSLSRGLAQETQYF
TGTGCCAGCAGTCTCTCTCGGGGACTAGCTCAAGAGACCCAGTACTTC
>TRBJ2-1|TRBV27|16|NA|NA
CASSSLLGSAHNEQFF
TGTGCCAGCAGTTCCCTCTTGGGGTCCGCACACAATGAGCAGTTCTTC
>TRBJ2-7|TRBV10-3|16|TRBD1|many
CAISPNRDRGDYEQYF
TGTGCCATCAGCCCCAACCGGGACAGGGGGGACTACGAGCAGTACTTC
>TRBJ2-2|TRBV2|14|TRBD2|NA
CASSVGTSNGELFF
TGTGCCAGCAGTGTAGGGACTAGTAACGGGGAGCTGTTTTTT